This TCR beta chain was found in a study of cytomegalovirus exposure and HLA in healthy donors. A remark on this clone: Its antigen is as yet unknown. At one end, the junction sequence differs from germline, possibly due to a read error.

The PCR had 60 Vbeta and 13 Jbeta primers. Only in-frame clones appear in the TCRdb table, and some are missing; sequencing was by immunoSEQ multiplex PCR. The repertoire consists of 95,000 to 150,000 clones, with roughly 80% occurring once and the leading ten covering about 3.9%. Study-wide findings and caveats: An analysis done earlier found most TCR beta V segments productive about 87% or about 30% of the time. CMV serostatus alone was available as immune exposure information. Relative to the approximately 700-donor mean, N-insertions were reportedly fewer in an Asian-associated ancestry cluster in a later analysis.

The germline V gene has CDR1 SEHNR and CDR2 FQNEAQ (reference sequence). The CDR3 is made up of 16 amino acids. J is TRBJ1-2 and V is TRBV7-9; 12 bases align to TRBD1. The clonotype originates from a man in his late teens or twenties in good health and CMV-seropositive. The sequenced sample was PBMCs. Here the CDR3 reads CSSSRPGQGALGGYTF. The CDR3, as DNA: TGTTCCAGCAGCCGACCGGGACAGGGGGCGTTAGGTGGCTACACCTTC.